This T cell receptor beta chain was recovered during a study of blood T cell repertoires in COVID-19. Here immunoSEQ multiplex PCR was the method, and the copy in TCRdb shows in-frame clones only, minus some. Of fewer than 120,000 clones listed, just over 75% are singletons. Trimming cost V 3 bases and J 6 bases, with 11 bases left between them. This CDR3 comprises 13 residues. Germline V gene lookup returns CDR1 SGHTS and CDR2 YDEGEE. This clone has a single count. The J gene is TRBJ2-3, the V gene TRBV5-8, with a possible D match to TRBD1 (6 bases). The TCR originated in an elderly woman with acute or convalescent COVID-19. The material sequenced was peripheral blood. The CDR3 DNA reads as TGTGCCAGCAGCTGGAGTCAGGGGGATACGCAGTATTTT. This sequence encodes CASSWSQGDTQYF.